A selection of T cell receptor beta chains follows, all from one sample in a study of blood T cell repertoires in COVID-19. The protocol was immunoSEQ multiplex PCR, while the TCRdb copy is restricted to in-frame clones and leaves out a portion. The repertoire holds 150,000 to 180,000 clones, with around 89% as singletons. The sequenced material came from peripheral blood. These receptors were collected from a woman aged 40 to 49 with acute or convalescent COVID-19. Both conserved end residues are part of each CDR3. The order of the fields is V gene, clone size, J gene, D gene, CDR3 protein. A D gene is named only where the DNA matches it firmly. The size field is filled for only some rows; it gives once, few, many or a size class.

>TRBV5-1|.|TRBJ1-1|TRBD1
CASSIRTGEAFF
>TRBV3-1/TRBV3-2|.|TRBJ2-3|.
CASSPWTSTDTQYF
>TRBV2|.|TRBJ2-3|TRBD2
CASSSKAGGDTQYF
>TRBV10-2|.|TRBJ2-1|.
CASSPVGVGNEQFF
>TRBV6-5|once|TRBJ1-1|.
CASRGEVRGTEAFF
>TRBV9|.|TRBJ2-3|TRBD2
CASSVGLAGGPDTDTQYF
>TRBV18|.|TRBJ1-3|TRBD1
CASSPSGTGAGNTIYF
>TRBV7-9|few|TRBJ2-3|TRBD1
CASSNGDRLNTQYF
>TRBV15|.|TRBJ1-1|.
CATSRDRLLAGGTEAFF
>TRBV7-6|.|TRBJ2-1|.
CASSLALGGVNEQFF
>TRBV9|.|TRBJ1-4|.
CASSPNSGHEKLFF
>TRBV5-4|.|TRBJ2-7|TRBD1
CASSRGDRGPAYEQYF
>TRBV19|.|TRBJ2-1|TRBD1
CASSMTGYSYNEQFF
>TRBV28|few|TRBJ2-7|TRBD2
CASRTSGRSYEQYF
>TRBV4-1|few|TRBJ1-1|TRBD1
CASSQERRQGASEAFF
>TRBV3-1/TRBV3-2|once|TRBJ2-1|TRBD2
CASSQNPGGGDNEQFF
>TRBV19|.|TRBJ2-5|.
CASSIQPGIQETQYF
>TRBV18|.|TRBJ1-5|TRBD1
CASSPSGQGVNQPQHF
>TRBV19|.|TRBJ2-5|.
CASTSGSQETQYF
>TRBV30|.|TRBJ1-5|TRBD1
CAWSLTGVQPQHF
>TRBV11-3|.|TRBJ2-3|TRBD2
CASSPGTSGRTDTQYF
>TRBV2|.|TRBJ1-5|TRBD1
CASSEMTGDSNQPQHF
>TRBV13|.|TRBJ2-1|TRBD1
CASSSGQGANEQFF
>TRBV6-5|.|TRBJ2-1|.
CAPALLASTSNEQFF
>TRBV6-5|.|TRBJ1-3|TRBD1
CASSYSGDSSGNTIYF
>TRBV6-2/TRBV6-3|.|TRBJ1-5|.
CASSYGQGTQPQHF